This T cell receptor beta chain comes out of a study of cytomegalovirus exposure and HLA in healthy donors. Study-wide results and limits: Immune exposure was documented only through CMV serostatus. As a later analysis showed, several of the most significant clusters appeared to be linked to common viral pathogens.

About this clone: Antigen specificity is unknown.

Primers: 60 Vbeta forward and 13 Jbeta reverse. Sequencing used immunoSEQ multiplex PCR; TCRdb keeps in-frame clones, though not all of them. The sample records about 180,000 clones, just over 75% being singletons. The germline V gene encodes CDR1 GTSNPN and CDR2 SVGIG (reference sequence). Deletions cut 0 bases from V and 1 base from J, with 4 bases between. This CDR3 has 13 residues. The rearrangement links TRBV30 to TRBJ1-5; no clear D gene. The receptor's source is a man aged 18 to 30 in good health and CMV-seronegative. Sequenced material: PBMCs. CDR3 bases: TGTGCCTGGAGTGTACAGAGCAATCAGCCCCAGCATTTT. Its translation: CAWSVQSNQPQHF.